Each of the 32 T cell receptor beta chains below was sequenced from the same sample in a study of blood T cell repertoires in COVID-19. The protocol was immunoSEQ multiplex PCR, while the TCRdb copy is restricted to in-frame clones and leaves out a portion. The table has more than 85,000 clones, approximately 86% seen once. Sequencing input: peripheral blood. The receptors shown here come from a human donor in a cohort sampled during active COVID-19.

The chain links TRBV30 to TRBJ1-2, with 11 positions matching TRBD1. The CDR3 length is 14 residues. J was trimmed by 5 bases and V by 2 bases; bases with no gene match: 4. CDR1 is GTSNPN, CDR2 SVGIG, per germline (reference sequence). CDR3 in DNA: TGTGCCTGGAGTCCAGGGACAGGGGGATATGGCTACACCTTC. Amino acid sequence: CAWSPGTGGYGYTF.

The chain is built from TRBV2 and TRBJ1-1; D is unresolved. Per germline, CDR1 SNHLY and CDR2 FYNNEI. This CDR3 contains 13 residues. Trimming removed 7 bases at V and 4 bases at J, with 13 bases between. CDR3 nucleotide sequence: TGTGCCAGCACTATCGAAACGGGCACTGAAGCTTTCTTT. It is translated as CASTIETGTEAFF.

The chain links TRBV27 to TRBJ2-5, with a weak D call TRBD2 (5 bases). Trimming removed 8 bases from V and 1 base from J, with 20 bases in between. The germline V gene encodes CDR1 MNHEY and CDR2 SMNVEV (reference sequence). The CDR3 consists of 16 residues. CDR3 bases: TGTGCCAGCGGCCTGCGGGCTCCCTATATCCAAGAGACCCAGTACTTC. It is translated as CASGLRAPYIQETQYF.

This rearrangement joins TRBV3-1 (or the pseudogene TRBV3-2) to TRBJ2-5, with 7 bases matching TRBD1. This CDR3 comprises 15 residues. In germline, CDR1 is LGHDT, CDR2 YNNKEL (reference sequence). Losses at the gene ends were 4 bases for V and 4 bases for J; bases not matched to a gene: 9. CDR3 bases: TGTGCCAGCAGCCGCTCAGAGGGGGCATCAGAGACCCAGTACTTC. This codes for CASSRSEGASETQYF.

The chain links TRBV24-1 to TRBJ2-1; 11 nucleotides align to TRBD2. V gave up 4 bases and J gave up 8 bases; unmatched junction bases: 9. CDR3 size: 16 residues. Germline CDR1 reads KGHDR; CDR2 reads SFDVKD. The CDR3 protein is CATSDQTSGSVHEQFF. In DNA form, the CDR3 reads TGTGCCACCAGTGACCAAACTAGCGGGAGTGTCCATGAGCAGTTCTTC.

V usage is TRBV29-1 and J usage is TRBJ2-3, with 7 positions matching TRBD1. From germline, CDR1 is SQVTM and CDR2 ANQGSEA. With 6 bases clipped from V and 4 bases from J, the junction kept 10 bases outside the gene matches. CDR3 length: 14 amino acids. The CDR3 coding sequence is TGCAGCGTCCGTCGGGGTACAGGGGCAGATACGCAGTATTTT. It translates to CSVRRGTGADTQYF.

This clone was picked up one time. The chain joins TRBV3-1 (or the pseudogene TRBV3-2) to TRBJ2-1; the D gene is possibly TRBD2 (7 bases). From germline, CDR1 is LGHDT and CDR2 YNNKEL (reference sequence). This CDR3 has 13 amino acids. Trimming took 0 bases from V and 11 from J, leaving 11 bases between them. CDR3 nucleotides: TGTGCCAGCAGCCAAGAGAGGGGGGGAAAGCAGTTCTTC. Encoded protein: CASSQERGGKQFF.

V usage is TRBV9 and J usage is TRBJ2-7; the match to TRBD1 covers 7 bases. In germline, CDR1 is SGDLS, CDR2 YYNGEE. V shed 3 bases and J 4 bases; nucleotides not matched to a gene: 7. This CDR3 is 14 amino acids long. For the CDR3, the DNA is TGTGCCAGCAGCGGGACAGGAAACCTTTACGAGCAGTACTTC. This codes for CASSGTGNLYEQYF.

The rearrangement links TRBV5-4 to TRBJ1-1; 9 bases map to TRBD1. Looked up from germline, CDR1 is SGHNT and CDR2 is YYREEE (reference sequence). The CDR3 sequence is 15 residues long. Trimming took 0 bases from V and 1 from J; bases not matched to a gene: 1. The CDR3 region has the DNA TGTGCCAGCAGCTTGGGGGGACAGGGGAACACTGAAGCTTTCTTT. As protein: CASSLGGQGNTEAFF.

The chain uses TRBV24-1 and TRBJ2-6; a possible D gene is TRBD1 (6 bases). Germline CDR1 KGHDR, CDR2 SFDVKD. The CDR3 totals 13 residues. V shed 12 bases and J shed 1 base, with 9 bases lying between them. CDR3 sequence: CASGQSGANVLTF. CDR3 sequence (DNA): TGTGCCTCCGGACAGTCTGGGGCCAACGTCCTGACTTTC.

V usage is TRBV2 and J usage is TRBJ2-7, with 8 bases that match TRBD1. Looked up from germline, CDR1 is SNHLY and CDR2 is FYNNEI. Losses at the gene ends were 5 bases for V and 5 bases for J; bases not matched to a gene: 5. CDR3 length: 13 residues. The CDR3 nucleotides are TGTGCCAGCAGTCGACAGGGGTTGAACGAGCAGTACTTC. This translates into CASSRQGLNEQYF.

The genes are TRBV9 and TRBJ2-6; D gene ambiguous. From germline, CDR1 is SGDLS and CDR2 YYNGEE. The CDR3 is 16 residues long. V was pared by 5 bases and J by 6 bases, with 18 bases between. The CDR3 DNA reads as TGTGCCAGCAGGGCTTCGGGTAGGTTCGCGGCCAACGTCCTGACTTTC. Amino acid sequence: CASRASGRFAANVLTF.

V is TRBV9 and J is TRBJ1-2, with a weak D call TRBD1 (6 bases). This CDR3 region has 16 residues. Germline loops: CDR1 SGDLS, CDR2 YYNGEE. Between the trimmed V and J ends, which lost 3 bases and 5 bases, there was a span of 20 bases. DNA of the CDR3: TGTGCCAGCAGCGCAACAATGACAGGAAGCGAGTATGGCTACACCTTC. Translating gives CASSATMTGSEYGYTF.

The J gene is TRBJ1-5, the V gene TRBV18; D possibly corresponds to TRBD1 (5 bases). The CDR3 has 16 amino acids. CDR1 is KGHSH and CDR2 is LQKENI in the germline V gene. V dropped 2 bases and J dropped 3 bases, with 14 bases sitting between them. The CDR3 DNA sequence: TGTGCCAGCTCACCAGAGTTTAGACAGACCAATCAGCCCCAGCATTTT. Encoded protein: CASSPEFRQTNQPQHF.

The chain employs TRBV19 and TRBJ2-4; 7 bases align to TRBD1. The CDR3 has 13 amino acids. From germline, CDR1 is LNHDA and CDR2 SQIVND (reference sequence). V lost 10 bases and J lost 9; bases outside the gene matches: 12. CDR3 DNA sequence: TGTGCCACCCATTCAGGGGGAGTCGGCATTCAGTACTTC. Translation gives CATHSGGVGIQYF.

V usage is TRBV27 and J usage is TRBJ1-2, with unresolved D. V dropped 0 bases and J dropped 4 bases, with 6 bases sitting between them. CDR1 is MNHEY, CDR2 SMNVEV, per germline (reference sequence). The CDR3 contains 13 residues. CDR3 nucleotides: TGTGCCAGCAGTTTATCCTCGGGCTATGGCTACACCTTC. It encodes CASSLSSGYGYTF.

The gene calls are TRBV14 and TRBJ2-5; D might be TRBD1 (5 bases). Trimming left V 0 bases short and J 5 bases short, with 13 bases between. Looked up from germline, CDR1 is SGHDN and CDR2 is FVKESK. The CDR3 consists of 15 residues. The CDR3 nucleotides read TGTGCCAGCAGCCAAGATATGGGCAGGGTGGAGACCCAGTACTTC. The encoded protein is CASSQDMGRVETQYF.

The gene calls are TRBV11-2 and TRBJ2-5; TRBD1 is a possible D gene (6 bases). Germline CDR1 is SGHAT and CDR2 is FQNNGV. Trimming shortened V by 1 base and J by 10 bases, and 19 bases separated the two germline ends. The CDR3 runs to 15 residues. CDR3 DNA sequence: TGTGCCAGCAGCTTAGGGGTGGGGGCTCCTGGACTCCAGTACTTC. Amino acid sequence: CASSLGVGAPGLQYF.

This chain joins TRBV11-3 and TRBJ2-1; 15 bases align to TRBD2. Germline CDR1 SGHNT, CDR2 YENEEA. The V gene end was trimmed by 0 bases and the J gene end by 0 bases; junction bases not matched to a gene: 3. This CDR3 is built from 19 residues. The CDR3 is CASSLEGTSGGSSYNEQFF. The CDR3 DNA reads TGTGCCAGCAGCTTAGAAGGGACTAGCGGGGGGAGCTCCTACAATGAGCAGTTCTTC.

Remarks on this clone: The same CDR3 can be traced to other DNA sequences in this sample. CDR3 coding DNA: TGTGCCAGCGCTAGTATTCAGGGGGTCTATAGCAATCAGCCCCAGCATTTT. This translates into CASASIQGVYSNQPQHF. V and J are TRBV28 and TRBJ1-5, with TRBD1 identical over 7 bases. In germline, CDR1 is MDHEN, CDR2 SYDVKM. The trim removed 8 bases at V and 0 bases at J, leaving 13 bases unmatched. CDR3 length: 17 residues.

V usage is TRBV4-1 and J usage is TRBJ1-1; 7 nucleotides align to TRBD1. With V trimmed by 3 bases and J by 5 bases, 9 bases remained unmatched. This CDR3 has 15 amino acids. Germline V gene data show CDR1 as MGHRA and CDR2 as YSYEKL. The chain's CDR3 is CASSQGDRVWTEAFF. The CDR3, as DNA: TGCGCCAGCAGCCAGGGCGACAGGGTATGGACTGAAGCTTTCTTT.

The rearrangement joins TRBV19 to TRBJ2-4; maybe TRBD2 (6 bases). V dropped 1 base and J dropped 0 bases, with 22 bases sitting between them. Germline values: CDR1 LNHDA, CDR2 SQIVND (reference sequence). CDR3 length equals 20 residues. CDR3 protein: CASSIGRVRMGLLAKNIQYF. CDR3 bases: TGTGCCAGTAGTATAGGCCGTGTGCGAATGGGACTCCTAGCCAAAAACATTCAGTACTTC.

In DNA form, the CDR3 reads TGTGCCAGCAGCCCCCAGACAGTTTACAATGAGCAGTTCTTC. Protein: CASSPQTVYNEQFF. J is TRBJ2-1 and V is TRBV7-9; weak D call: TRBD1 (5 bases). In germline, CDR1 is SEHNR, CDR2 FQNEAQ (reference sequence). The CDR3 length is 14 residues. The V end lost 5 bases, the J end lost 4 bases, and 12 bases lay between the germline ends.

As concerns this clone: Other DNA sequences in the sample encode the same CDR3. The J gene is TRBJ2-3, the V gene TRBV7-3; D remains ambiguous. Germline loops: CDR1 SGHTA, CDR2 FQGTGA. V gave up 4 bases and J gave up 0 bases, with 2 bases separating them. The CDR3 length is 12 residues. The CDR3 protein is CASSSSTDTQYF. CDR3 sequence (DNA): TGTGCCAGCAGCTCTAGCACAGATACGCAGTATTTT. Complete variable domain (other parts from reference TRBV7-3 and TRBJ2-3): GAGVSQTPSNKVTEKGKYVELRCDPISGHTALYWYRQSLGQGPEFLIYFQGTGAADDSGLPNDRFFAVRPEGSVSTLKIQRTERGDSAVYLCASSSSTDTQYFGPGTRLTVL.

The genes are TRBV19 and TRBJ2-2, with TRBD1 identical over 8 bases. CDR3 size: 15 residues. The J segment lost 11 bases and the V segment lost 7 bases, leaving 15 bases of the junction unmatched. Looked up from germline, CDR1 is LNHDA and CDR2 is SQIVND (reference sequence). CDR3 residues: CASTETGVSSYELFF. Written as DNA, the CDR3 is TGTGCCAGTACGGAGACAGGGGTCAGCTCCTATGAGCTGTTTTTT.

The chain has TRBV9 and TRBJ2-7; 11 positions match TRBD1. The germline V gene encodes CDR1 SGDLS and CDR2 YYNGEE. CDR3 size: 14 residues. After removal of 3 bases from V and 6 bases from J, the junction contained 5 bases not matched to a gene. CDR3 amino acids: CASSARTGGFEQYF. The DNA for the CDR3 is TGTGCCAGCAGCGCTCGGACAGGGGGCTTCGAGCAGTACTTC. Full variable domain (rest looked up from reference TRBV9 and TRBJ2-7): DSGVTQTPKHLITATGQRVTLRCSPRSGDLSVYWYQQSLDQGLQFLIQYYNGEERAKGNILERFSAQQFPDLHSELNLSSLELGDSALYFCASSARTGGFEQYFGPGTRLTVT.

This rearrangement joins TRBV2 to TRBJ1-1, with a possible D match to TRBD1 (5 bases). Germline V gene sequence: CDR1 SNHLY, CDR2 FYNNEI. Trimming left V 1 base short and J 2 bases short, with 14 bases between. This CDR3 region has 16 residues. CDR3: CASSEDRRQYNTEAFF. DNA for the CDR3: TGTGCCAGCAGTGAAGATCGCAGACAGTATAACACTGAAGCTTTCTTT. The full variable domain, completed using reference TRBV2 and TRBJ1-1, is EPEVTQTPSHQVTQMGQEVILRCVPISNHLYFYWYRQILGQKVEFLVSFYNNEISEKSEIFDDQFSVERPDGSNFTLKIRSTKLEDSAMYFCASSEDRRQYNTEAFFGQGTRLTVV.

The rearrangement uses TRBV9 and TRBJ2-1; no clear D. The CDR3 totals 15 residues. Trimming pared 0 bases from V and 2 bases from J, leaving 9 bases between. Germline CDR1 reads SGDLS; CDR2 reads YYNGEE. In DNA, the CDR3 is TGTGCCAGCAGCGTAGATCGAGCTCCCTACAATGAGCAGTTCTTC. Amino acid sequence: CASSVDRAPYNEQFF.

The V gene is TRBV5-6, the J gene TRBJ2-6, with 14 bases lining up with TRBD2. The germline V gene encodes CDR1 SGHDT and CDR2 YYEEEE. Germline trimming cut 4 bases from V and 4 bases from J; bases unmatched to any gene: 7. The CDR3 length is 18 residues. The CDR3, as DNA: TGTGCCAGCAGCCCGGGACTAGCGGGAGATTCGGGGGCCAACGTCCTGACTTTC. Protein sequence: CASSPGLAGDSGANVLTF. The full variable domain, its missing parts supplied by reference TRBV5-6 and TRBJ2-6, is DAGVTQSPTHLIKTRGQQVTLRCSPKSGHDTVSWYQQALGQGPQFIFQYYEEEERQRGNFPDRFSGHQFPNYSSELNVNALLLGDSALYLCASSPGLAGDSGANVLTFGAGSRLTVL.

V gene TRBV9 combines with J gene TRBJ2-1; the match to TRBD2 covers 11 bases. V lost 0 bases to trimming and J lost 0 bases; unmatched junction nucleotides: 17. Germline loops: CDR1 SGDLS, CDR2 YYNGEE. The CDR3 length is 22 residues. For the CDR3, the DNA is TGTGCCAGCAGCGTAGTAGGGGTGGACGGGGGACTAGCGGTTAGCTCCTACAATGAGCAGTTCTTC. It yields the protein CASSVVGVDGGLAVSSYNEQFF.

The chain is built from TRBV7-9 and TRBJ1-4; D may be TRBD1 (5 bases). The CDR3 contains 15 residues. The germline V gene has CDR1 SEHNR and CDR2 FQNEAQ (reference sequence). Trimming shortened V by 3 bases and J by 5 bases, and 13 bases separated the two germline ends. In DNA, the CDR3 is TGTGCCAGCAGCTTGACGGAGGGACCCAATGAAAAACTGTTTTTT. Translated, it gives CASSLTEGPNEKLFF.

The chain couples TRBV15 to TRBJ1-4; unclear D gene. The germline V and J ends were trimmed by 0 bases and 4 bases, with 3 bases remaining between them. This CDR3 region has 13 residues. CDR1 is LNHNV, CDR2 YYDKDF, per germline (reference sequence). CDR3 sequence: CATSRDSNEKLFF. CDR3 DNA sequence: TGTGCCACCAGCAGAGACAGTAATGAAAAACTGTTTTTT.